These T cell receptor beta chains were read from a single sample in a study of shared clonotypes between healthy human individuals. The method was immunoSEQ multiplex PCR; TCRdb's version includes in-frame clones alone and lacks a portion of them. The sample comprises 2 million or so clones, roughly 95% of which are singletons, and roughly 1.1% rests with the top ten. Sequenced sample: naive CD8+ T cells sorted from blood. These receptors all stem from a man between 18 and 29 years old in good health. Both conserved end residues are part of each CDR3. D genes are given only for firm matches. Expanded clones get a size class; other rows say once, few or many, or leave the size out.

J,V,size,D,DNA,CDR3
TRBJ2-7,TRBV30,-,-,TGTGCATCAAGGGGCAGGTCCACCTACGAGCAGTACTTC,CASRGRSTYEQYF
TRBJ2-7,TRBV30,-,TRBD2,TGTGCCTGGAGCCTAATCGGCGGGGGATCGGGGGAGCAGTACTTC,CAWSLIGGGSGEQYF
TRBJ2-1,TRBV7-2,-,-,TGTGCCAGCAGCTTGAGTCTGGAGGTCCAGTTCTTC,CASSLSLEVQFF
TRBJ1-2,TRBV5-6,-,-,TGTGCCAGCAGCTTGGCCGGCTCCGGGGGCAGCAACTATGGCTACACCTTC,CASSLAGSGGSNYGYTF
TRBJ2-1,TRBV7-2,-,TRBD2,TGTGCCAGCAGCTTAGATGGCGGGAGGTTAAATGAGCAGTTCTTC,CASSLDGGRLNEQFF
TRBJ2-1,TRBV28,-,-,TGTGCCAGCAGTCTAGGGGTGCGGGGAATGTTGAATGAGCAGTTCTTC,CASSLGVRGMLNEQFF
TRBJ2-1,TRBV11-2,-,-,TGTGCCAGCAGCGGATATCCTCCCCCTAATGAGCAGTTCTTC,CASSGYPPPNEQFF
TRBJ2-3,TRBV5-1,-,-,TGCGCCAGCAGCTTGGCTGGGGATACGCAGTATTTT,CASSLAGDTQYF
TRBJ2-1,TRBV7-6,-,TRBD2,TGTGCCAGCAGCTTAGAAAGCGGGAGGGCTATCTCCTACAATGAGCAGTTCTTC,CASSLESGRAISYNEQFF
TRBJ1-5,TRBV20-1,-,-,TGCAGTGCTATGACCAATCAGCCCCAGCATTTT,CSAMTNQPQHF
TRBJ2-7,TRBV9,-,-,TGTGCCAGCAGCGTAGTAATAATAGGAGGGCTCTACGAGCAGTACTTC,CASSVVIIGGLYEQYF
TRBJ2-2,TRBV28,-,-,TGTGCCAGCAGTTTGGTGGGGGAGCTGTTTTTT,CASSLVGELFF
TRBJ2-5,TRBV5-8,-,TRBD1,TGTGCCAGCAGCAGGGGGACAGGGAAAGAGACCCAGTACTTC,CASSRGTGKETQYF
TRBJ2-5,TRBV7-2,-,-,TGTGCCAGCAGCTTAGCCCGGGTCCAAGAGACCCAGTACTTC,CASSLARVQETQYF
TRBJ1-1,TRBV29-1,-,-,TGCAGCGTTGGGGGTAGGTTCGGCACTGAAGCTTTCTTT,CSVGGRFGTEAFF
TRBJ1-1,TRBV27,-,-,TGTGCCAGCAGTTTCTTCAGGGCGGGGGCTGAAGCTTTCTTT,CASSFFRAGAEAFF
TRBJ2-7,TRBV6-1,-,-,TGTGCCAGCAGTGAAGCGCGGGCTAGCTTCTACGAGCAGTACTTC,CASSEARASFYEQYF
TRBJ1-6,TRBV4-1,-,-,TGCGCCAGCAGCCCGGAGCCACCCGGGTTCCCACCCCTCCACTTT,CASSPEPPGFPPLHF
TRBJ1-2,TRBV28,-,-,TGTGCCAGCAGTTTATTTATGGGCATTGGCTATGGCTACACCTTC,CASSLFMGIGYGYTF
TRBJ1-6,TRBV7-6,-,-,TGTGCCAGCAGCTCCGAGGGAGCTTCTGGCTATAATTCACCCCTCCACTTT,CASSSEGASGYNSPLHF
TRBJ2-5,TRBV10-1,few,-,TGCGCCAGCAGGGCGGAGGCTATCATGACGGAGGAGACCCAGTACTTC,CASRAEAIMTEETQYF
TRBJ1-4,TRBV7-9,-,-,TGTGCCAGCAGCTCCTACAGGGATAATGAAAAACTGTTTTTT,CASSSYRDNEKLFF
TRBJ1-4,TRBV5-6,once,-,TGTGCCAGCAGCCGACGGGGTGCCAATCTTGGAAAACTGTTTTTT,CASSRRGANLGKLFF
TRBJ1-1,TRBV9,-,-,TGTGCCAGCAGCAAGGGGGACACTGAAGCTTTCTTT,CASSKGDTEAFF
TRBJ2-1,TRBV4-3,-,-,TGCGCCAGCAGCCAAGACGACAGTTACAATGAGCAGTTCTTC,CASSQDDSYNEQFF
TRBJ2-1,TRBV5-4,-,TRBD2,TGTGCCAGCAGCTTAGCGGGGGACTCCTACAATGAGCAGTTCTTC,CASSLAGDSYNEQFF
TRBJ2-7,TRBV7-9,once,-,TGTGCCAGCAGCTTAGCGCCGGGACCCACCTACGAGCAGTACTTC,CASSLAPGPTYEQYF
TRBJ2-5,TRBV2,-,TRBD1,TGTGCCAGCAGTGGGACAGGGGAAGGACTCCAAGAGACCCAGTACTTC,CASSGTGEGLQETQYF
TRBJ2-3,TRBV9,-,-,TGTGCCAGCAGCGTAGAGGCATACACAGATACGCAGTATTTT,CASSVEAYTDTQYF
TRBJ2-2,TRBV6-5,-,TRBD2,TGTGCCAGCTCTATACTAGCGGGGACCACCGGGGAGCTGTTTTTT,CASSILAGTTGELFF
TRBJ2-7,TRBV7-8,-,TRBD2,TGTGCCAGCAGCTCGAGACTAGCGGGAGGGCCTTTCGAGGACGAGCAGTACTTC,CASSSRLAGGPFEDEQYF